This T cell receptor beta chain was captured in a study of T cell clonality in common variable immunodeficiency. The repertoire was sequenced with immunoSEQ multiplex PCR; TCRdb's copy has only in-frame clones and lacks some. The sample lists 25,000 to 30,000 clones, none appearing once, the ten largest making up 3.2%. Broader study findings: In common variable immunodeficiency, TCR beta chains reportedly carried fewer deletions and N-nucleotide insertions.

Aged roughly 8 to 70 years, CVID subjects averaged around 40 years old. Donors gave roughly 4.5 to 9 ml heparinized peripheral whole blood. The CDR3 length is 17 residues. Losses at the gene ends were 6 bases for V and 4 bases for J; bases not matched to a gene: 17. The germline gives CDR1 MNHEY, CDR2 SVGEGT. This clone was picked up a small number of times. Its antigen is unidentified. Coverage ceases 3 residues before the CDR3 finishes, and the germline J gene fills in the end. The TCR comes from a human donor with common variable immunodeficiency. V gene TRBV6-2 or TRBV6-3 combines with J gene TRBJ1-2, with 7 bases lining up with TRBD1. Sequencing input: peripheral blood mononuclear cells. The CDR3 sequence: CASRHTRGQNFGYGYTF. The sequenced CDR3 bases are TGTGCCAGCAGGCATACTCGGGGACAGAATTTCGGCTATGGC.